A single sample is the source of the 22 T cell receptor beta chains below, sequenced in a study of blood T cell repertoires in COVID-19. The data were produced by immunoSEQ multiplex PCR, yet TCRdb's version contains in-frame clones alone and is incomplete. The sample has 220,000 or so clones, around 90% seen once; the top ten hold over 12%. The sample comprised PBMCs or T cells enriched from blood (not recorded which). The receptors were gathered from a man aged 25-40 years who had been exposed to COVID-19.

As regards this clone: Other nucleotide sequences in the sample specify the same CDR3. CDR3: CASSPELSNQPQHF. The CDR3 DNA sequence: TGTGCCAGCTCGCCAGAACTGAGCAATCAGCCCCAGCATTTT. The V call is TRBV18, the J call TRBJ1-5; D gene ambiguous. Deletions cut 6 bases from V and 1 base from J, with 10 bases between. Per the germline V gene, CDR1 is KGHSH and CDR2 is LQKENI. The CDR3 loop spans 14 amino acids.

The chain is built from TRBV7-9 and TRBJ2-7; D call uncertain. The V and J ends lost 5 bases and 2 bases respectively, with 10 bases between them. Germline CDR1 is SEHNR and CDR2 is FQNEAQ (reference sequence). The CDR3 consists of 13 residues. The chain's CDR3 is CASSGPLTYEQYF. CDR3 nucleotide sequence: TGTGCCAGCAGCGGCCCGCTTACCTACGAGCAGTACTTC.

This rearrangement joins TRBV11-3 to TRBJ2-3; D remains unclear. CDR1 SGHNT and CDR2 YENEEA come from the germline V gene. The V gene lost 0 bases and the J gene lost 6 bases, with 16 bases spanning the gap. The CDR3 totals 16 residues. This CDR3 is CASSLEPEPLVDTQYF. In nucleotides, the CDR3 is TGTGCCAGCAGCTTAGAACCAGAGCCTCTAGTGGATACGCAGTATTTT.

The chain employs TRBV11-2 and TRBJ1-2; D perhaps matches TRBD1 (5 bases). V was trimmed by 0 bases and J by 8 bases, leaving 13 bases between them. This CDR3 has 14 residues. CDR1 and CDR2 (germline): SGHAT, FQNNGV. CDR3 in amino acids: CASSLEGVFGGYTF. The CDR3 DNA follows: TGTGCCAGCAGCTTAGAAGGGGTCTTCGGGGGCTACACCTTC.

The rearrangement uses TRBV27 and TRBJ2-1, with a tentative D call TRBD1 (5 bases). The germline gives CDR1 MNHEY, CDR2 SMNVEV (reference sequence). The CDR3 is made up of 16 amino acids. The V gene lost 5 bases and the J gene lost 0 bases, with 14 bases spanning the gap. Written as DNA, the CDR3 is TGTGCCAGCAGTACCCCAGGGTTTCACTCCTACAATGAGCAGTTCTTC. Translating gives CASSTPGFHSYNEQFF.

CDR3 in amino acids: CSVLDTEAFF. The CDR3 coding sequence is TGCAGCGTCCTCGACACTGAAGCTTTCTTT. V and J are TRBV29-1 and TRBJ1-1; D remains unclear. The CDR3 is 10 amino acids. Trimming removed 6 bases from V and 3 bases from J, with 5 bases in between. CDR1 and CDR2 from the germline V gene are SQVTM and ANQGSEA.

V gene TRBV30 combines with J gene TRBJ2-3; TRBD2 matches at 10 bases. This CDR3 comprises 14 residues. Germline V CDR1 and CDR2: GTSNPN, SVGIG (reference sequence). The V segment lost 7 bases and the J segment 1 base; nucleotides outside the gene matches: 5. The CDR3 is CAYTSGEGTDTQYF. The CDR3 region has the DNA TGTGCCTATACTAGCGGGGAGGGCACAGATACGCAGTATTTT.

V and J are TRBV5-3 and TRBJ1-4; D gene unclear. TRBV5-3 is given ORF status, its function remaining uncertain. The CDR3 runs to 16 residues. Between the trimmed V and J ends, which lost 4 bases and 0 bases, there was a span of 13 bases. The CDR3 coding sequence is TGTGCCAGAAGCCGAACCGATAGAGCAACTAATGAAAAACTGTTTTTT. Translating it yields CARSRTDRATNEKLFF.

This sequence joins TRBV5-1 and TRBJ2-5; TRBD2 matches at 15 bases. V lost 4 bases to trimming and J lost 9 bases; unmatched junction nucleotides: 7. Germline CDR1 SGHRS, CDR2 YFSETQ. The CDR3 totals 15 residues. CDR3 nucleotides: TGCGCCAGCAGCGAGGGACTAGCGGGGGGTTCTCCCCAGTACTTC. Protein: CASSEGLAGGSPQYF.

This clone has only a few counts. V usage is TRBV11-2 and J usage is TRBJ1-6; perhaps TRBD1 as D (5 bases). V was cut by 6 bases and J by 5 bases, with 11 bases left in between. Germline-derived CDR1 and CDR2 are SGHAT and FQNNGV. This CDR3 region has 14 residues. For the CDR3, the DNA is TGTGCCAGCAGGCGTCCGGGGGATAATTCACCCCTCCACTTT. It is translated as CASRRPGDNSPLHF.

V usage is TRBV6-4 and J usage is TRBJ1-1; D is possibly TRBD1 (5 bases). CDR1 is MRHNA, CDR2 SNTAGT, per germline. This CDR3 comprises 13 residues. V lost 8 bases to trimming and J lost 4 bases, with 14 bases between them. DNA for the CDR3: TGTGCCAGCCATGTTGCAGGGTCCACTGAAGCTTTCTTT. Its protein is CASHVAGSTEAFF.

The CDR3 spells CASRGRGVAEAFF. CDR3 coding DNA: TGTGCCAGCCGCGGGAGGGGGGTCGCTGAAGCTTTCTTT. This chain connects TRBV6-5 to TRBJ1-1; tentatively, D is TRBD1 (6 bases). This CDR3 contains 13 residues. Germline CDR1 reads MNHEY; CDR2 reads SVGAGI. Trimming left V 8 bases short and J 6 bases short, with 16 bases between.

This chain connects TRBV5-1 to TRBJ2-1; perhaps TRBD2 as D (5 bases). Trimming shortened V by 5 bases and J by 9 bases, and 21 bases separated the two germline ends. The CDR3 sequence is 15 residues long. Germline CDR1 is SGHRS and CDR2 is YFSETQ. As DNA, the CDR3 is TGCGCCAGCAGAAACCTAGAAGTGGCGGGCGGTGAGCAGTTCTTC. Translating it yields CASRNLEVAGGEQFF.

V and J are TRBV27 and TRBJ1-3; the D gene is possibly TRBD1 (6 bases). Germline V gene sequence: CDR1 MNHEY, CDR2 SMNVEV (reference sequence). The CDR3 covers 13 residues. With 6 bases removed from V and 4 bases from J, the gap between germline ends came to 10 bases. The CDR3 spells CASSQGPGNTIYF. The DNA of the CDR3 is TGTGCCAGCAGCCAGGGGCCGGGAAACACCATATATTTT.

This chain connects TRBV29-1 to TRBJ1-2, with 8 bases that match TRBD1. This CDR3 comprises 15 residues. V was pared by 7 bases and J by 8 bases, with 18 bases of the junction left unmatched. Germline V gene sequence: CDR1 SQVTM, CDR2 ANQGSEA. CDR3 DNA sequence: TGCAGCGCCAAATTAGGACAGGGTCCATTGGGCGGCTACACCTTC. It encodes CSAKLGQGPLGGYTF. The variable domain in full, with the rest retrieved from reference TRBV29-1 and TRBJ1-2, is SAVISQKPSRDICQRGTSLTIQCQVDSQVTMMFWYRQQPGQSLTLIATANQGSEATYESGFVIDKFPISRPNLTFSTLTVSNMSPEDSSIYLCSAKLGQGPLGGYTFGSGTRLTVV.

The chain is built from TRBV5-1 and TRBJ1-2; D possibly corresponds to TRBD1 (6 bases). Germline assignment: CDR1 SGHRS and CDR2 YFSETQ. V gave up 3 bases and J gave up 10 bases, with 25 bases separating them. The CDR3 contains 16 residues. This CDR3 is CASSSGTGRGGEYYTF. CDR3 coding DNA: TGCGCCAGCAGCTCCGGAACGGGCAGGGGAGGGGAGTACTACACCTTC. Drawing the rest from reference TRBV5-1 and TRBJ1-2, the complete variable domain is KAGVTQTPRYLIKTRGQQVTLSCSPISGHRSVSWYQQTPGQGLQFLFEYFSETQRNKGNFPGRFSGRQFSNSRSEMNVSTLELGDSALYLCASSSGTGRGGEYYTFGSGTRLTVV.

V gene TRBV5-5 combines with J gene TRBJ2-5; 8 positions match TRBD2. The junction had 6 bases not matched to a gene; V was cut back by 4 bases and J by 4 bases. The CDR3 extends over 14 amino acids. Germline-derived CDR1 and CDR2 are SGHKS and YYEKEE (reference sequence). As DNA, the CDR3 is TGTGCCAGCAGCACCGGACTAGCTGGAGAGACCCAGTACTTC. This translates into CASSTGLAGETQYF.

V is TRBV6-5 and J is TRBJ1-5, with D unresolved. The germline V gene encodes CDR1 MNHEY and CDR2 SVGAGI. V lost 6 bases and J 4 bases, leaving 7 bases between the germline ends. The CDR3 spans 12 residues. This CDR3 reads CASSSVNQPQHF. CDR3 bases: TGTGCCAGCAGCTCGGTGAATCAGCCCCAGCATTTT.

This chain uses TRBV27 with TRBJ1-5, with D unresolved. Trimming cost V 2 bases and J 7 bases, with 15 bases left between them. The CDR3 is 15 residues long. Per germline, CDR1 MNHEY and CDR2 SMNVEV (reference sequence). The CDR3 is CASSLDSLNIQPQHF. The CDR3 DNA sequence: TGTGCCAGCAGTTTAGACTCCCTGAATATCCAGCCCCAGCATTTT.

The V and J genes are TRBV19 and TRBJ2-1; TRBD1 agrees at 7 bases. Germline loops: CDR1 LNHDA, CDR2 SQIVND (reference sequence). The CDR3 consists of 13 residues. The J segment lost 6 bases and the V segment lost 5 bases, leaving 4 bases of the junction unmatched. The CDR3 sequence is CASSLGGLNEQFF. CDR3 DNA: TGTGCCAGTAGTCTAGGGGGCCTCAATGAGCAGTTCTTC.

The chain couples TRBV3-1 (or the pseudogene TRBV3-2) to TRBJ2-3, with 8 nucleotides matching TRBD2. V shed 1 base and J 2 bases; nucleotides not matched to a gene: 14. This CDR3 has 19 residues. CDR1 and CDR2 (germline): LGHDT, YNNKEL (reference sequence). The DNA for the CDR3 is TGTGCCAGCAGCCAAGTCGTGGGCTCTGGGACTAGTTTCACAGATACGCAGTATTTT. Protein sequence: CASSQVVGSGTSFTDTQYF.

The chain couples TRBV27 to TRBJ1-2, with 9 nucleotides matching TRBD1. After removal of 6 bases from V and 5 bases from J, the junction contained 19 bases not matched to a gene. Looked up from germline, CDR1 is MNHEY and CDR2 is SMNVEV (reference sequence). The CDR3 contains 18 residues. CDR3 residues: CASSSSPRPQGANYGYTF. The CDR3 nucleotides read TGTGCCAGCAGCTCTAGCCCCCGACCACAGGGGGCGAATTATGGCTACACCTTC.